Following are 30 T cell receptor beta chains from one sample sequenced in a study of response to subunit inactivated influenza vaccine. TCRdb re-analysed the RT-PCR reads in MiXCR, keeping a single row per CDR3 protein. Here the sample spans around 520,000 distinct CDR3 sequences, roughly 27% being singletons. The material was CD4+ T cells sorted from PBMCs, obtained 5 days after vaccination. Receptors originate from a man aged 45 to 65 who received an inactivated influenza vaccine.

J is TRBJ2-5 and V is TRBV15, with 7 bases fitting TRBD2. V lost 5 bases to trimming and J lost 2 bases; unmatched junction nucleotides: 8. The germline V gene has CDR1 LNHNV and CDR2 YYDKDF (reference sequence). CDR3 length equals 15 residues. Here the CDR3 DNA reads TGTGCCACCAGCTCCCGGACTAGGTGGCAAGAGACCCAGTACTTC. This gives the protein CATSSRTRWQETQYF.

The CDR3 sequence: CASSQVVSGEPGELFF. The CDR3 DNA reads as TGTGCCAGCAGCCAAGTTGTTAGCGGGGAGCCCGGGGAGCTGTTTTTT. This chain uses TRBV4-2 with TRBJ2-2, with TRBD2 matching over 8 bases. Germline V lookup: CDR1 LGHNA, CDR2 YNFKEQ. The CDR3 spans 16 residues. Trimming cost V 1 base and J 6 bases; bases outside gene matches: 7.

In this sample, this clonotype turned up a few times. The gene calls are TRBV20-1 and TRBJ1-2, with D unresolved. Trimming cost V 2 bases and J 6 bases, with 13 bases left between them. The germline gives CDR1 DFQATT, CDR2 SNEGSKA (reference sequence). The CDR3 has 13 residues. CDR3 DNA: TGCAGTGCTAGATTGAACCCCCAGGATGGCTACACCTTC. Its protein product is CSARLNPQDGYTF.

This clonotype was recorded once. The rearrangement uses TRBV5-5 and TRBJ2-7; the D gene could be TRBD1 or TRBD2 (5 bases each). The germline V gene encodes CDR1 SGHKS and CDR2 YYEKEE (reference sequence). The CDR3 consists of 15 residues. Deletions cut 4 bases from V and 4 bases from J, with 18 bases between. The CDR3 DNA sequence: TGTGCCAGCAGCGTGGTAGGGACGGTGGCGTACGAGCAGTACTTC. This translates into CASSVVGTVAYEQYF. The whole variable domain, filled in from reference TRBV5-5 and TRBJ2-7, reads DAGVTQSPTHLIKTRGQQVTLRCSPISGHKSVSWYQQVLGQGPQFIFQYYEKEERGRGNFPDRFSARQFPNYSSELNVNALLLGDSALYLCASSVVGTVAYEQYFGPGTRLTVT.

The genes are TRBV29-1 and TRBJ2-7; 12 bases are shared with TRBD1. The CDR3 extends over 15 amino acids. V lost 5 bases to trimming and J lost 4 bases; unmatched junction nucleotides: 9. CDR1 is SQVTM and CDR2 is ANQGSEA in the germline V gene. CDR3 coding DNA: TGCAGCGTTAGGGACAGGGGGCGGCACCTGTACGAGCAGTACTTC. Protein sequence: CSVRDRGRHLYEQYF.

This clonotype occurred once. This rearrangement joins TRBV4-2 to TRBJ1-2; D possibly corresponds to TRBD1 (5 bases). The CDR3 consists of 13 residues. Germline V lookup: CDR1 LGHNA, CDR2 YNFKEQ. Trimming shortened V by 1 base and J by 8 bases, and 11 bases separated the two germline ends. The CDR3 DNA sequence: TGTGCCAGCAGCCAAGTCCTAGGGGTGGGCTACACCTTC. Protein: CASSQVLGVGYTF.

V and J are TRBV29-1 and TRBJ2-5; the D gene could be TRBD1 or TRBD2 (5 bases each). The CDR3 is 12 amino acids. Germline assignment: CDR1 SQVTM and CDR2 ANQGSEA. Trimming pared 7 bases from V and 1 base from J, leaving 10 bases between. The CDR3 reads CSAWGIQETQYF. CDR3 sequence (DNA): TGCAGCGCTTGGGGGATCCAAGAGACCCAGTACTTC. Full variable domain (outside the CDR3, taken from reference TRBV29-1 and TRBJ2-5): SAVISQKPSRDICQRGTSLTIQCQVDSQVTMMFWYRQQPGQSLTLIATANQGSEATYESGFVIDKFPISRPNLTFSTLTVSNMSPEDSSIYLCSAWGIQETQYFGPGTRLLVL.

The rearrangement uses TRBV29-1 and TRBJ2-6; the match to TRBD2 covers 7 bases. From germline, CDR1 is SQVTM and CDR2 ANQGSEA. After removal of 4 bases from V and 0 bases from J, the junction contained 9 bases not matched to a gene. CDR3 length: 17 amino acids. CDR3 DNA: TGCAGCGTTGTCGTGGGGGGGGGAAGCTCTGGGGCCAACGTCCTGACTTTC. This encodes CSVVVGGGSSGANVLTF.

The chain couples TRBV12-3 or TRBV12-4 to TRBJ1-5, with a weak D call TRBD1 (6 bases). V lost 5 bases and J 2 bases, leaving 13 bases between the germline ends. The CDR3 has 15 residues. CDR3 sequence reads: CASSQQGLRNQPQHF. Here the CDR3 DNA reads TGTGCCAGCAGTCAACAGGGCCTCCGCAATCAGCCCCAGCATTTT.

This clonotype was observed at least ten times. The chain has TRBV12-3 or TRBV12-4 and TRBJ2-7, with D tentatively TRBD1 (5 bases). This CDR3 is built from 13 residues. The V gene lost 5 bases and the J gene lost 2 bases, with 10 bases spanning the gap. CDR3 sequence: CASSKDTTYEQYF. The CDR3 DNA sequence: TGTGCCAGCAGTAAGGACACTACCTACGAGCAGTACTTC.

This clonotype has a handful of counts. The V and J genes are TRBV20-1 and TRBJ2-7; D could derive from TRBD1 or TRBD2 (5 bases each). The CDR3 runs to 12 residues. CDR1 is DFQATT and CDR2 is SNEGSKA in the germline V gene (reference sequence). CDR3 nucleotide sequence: TGCAGCGCAGAGGGACGCCTCGACGAGCAGTACTTC. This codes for CSAEGRLDEQYF.

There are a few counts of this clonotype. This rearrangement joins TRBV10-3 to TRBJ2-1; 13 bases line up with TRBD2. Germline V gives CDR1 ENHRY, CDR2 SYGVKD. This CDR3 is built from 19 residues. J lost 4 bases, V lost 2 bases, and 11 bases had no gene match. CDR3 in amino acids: CAISELRGLAGVEYNEQFF. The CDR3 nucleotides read TGTGCCATCAGTGAGCTTAGAGGACTAGCGGGAGTGGAGTACAATGAGCAGTTCTTC.

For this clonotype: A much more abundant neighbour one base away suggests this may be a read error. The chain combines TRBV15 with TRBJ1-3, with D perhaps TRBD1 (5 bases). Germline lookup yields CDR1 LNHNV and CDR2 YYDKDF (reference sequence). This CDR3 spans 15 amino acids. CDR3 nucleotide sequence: TGTGCCACCAGCAGTGGGGCAGCTTCTGGAAACTCCATATATTTT. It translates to CATSSGAASGNSIYF.

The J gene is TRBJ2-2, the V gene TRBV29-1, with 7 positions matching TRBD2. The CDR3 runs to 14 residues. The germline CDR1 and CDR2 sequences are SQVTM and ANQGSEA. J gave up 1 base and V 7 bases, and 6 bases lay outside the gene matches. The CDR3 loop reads CSARLARNTGELFF. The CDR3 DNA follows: TGCAGCGCCCGACTAGCCAGGAACACCGGGGAGCTGTTTTTT.

CDR3 sequence (DNA): TGTGCCAGCAGTTCGGCGGGACAGGGGTCGGAGACCCAGTACTTC. The encoded protein is CASSSAGQGSETQYF. The J gene is TRBJ2-5, the V gene TRBV6-2 or TRBV6-3, with 10 positions matching TRBD1. The CDR3 covers 15 residues. Losses at the gene ends were 4 bases for V and 5 bases for J; bases not matched to a gene: 7. Germline V lookup: CDR1 MNHEY, CDR2 SVGEGT.

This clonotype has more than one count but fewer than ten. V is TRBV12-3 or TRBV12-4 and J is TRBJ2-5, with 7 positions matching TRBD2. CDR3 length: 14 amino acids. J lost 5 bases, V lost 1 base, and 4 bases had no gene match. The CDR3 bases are TGTGCCAGCAGTTTAGGGGGAGGGATTGAGACCCAGTACTTC. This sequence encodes CASSLGGGIETQYF.

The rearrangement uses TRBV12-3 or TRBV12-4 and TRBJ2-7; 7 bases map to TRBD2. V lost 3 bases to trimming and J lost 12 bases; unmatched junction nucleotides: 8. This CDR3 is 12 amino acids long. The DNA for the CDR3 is TGTGCCAGCAGTTTGGGAGGGTATGATTCGTACTTC. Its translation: CASSLGGYDSYF.

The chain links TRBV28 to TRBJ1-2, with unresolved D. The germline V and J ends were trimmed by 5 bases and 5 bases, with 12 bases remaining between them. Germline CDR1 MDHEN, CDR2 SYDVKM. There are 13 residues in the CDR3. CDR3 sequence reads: CASSLRAPYGYTF. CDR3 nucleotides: TGTGCCAGCAGTCTCCGGGCCCCTTATGGCTACACCTTC.

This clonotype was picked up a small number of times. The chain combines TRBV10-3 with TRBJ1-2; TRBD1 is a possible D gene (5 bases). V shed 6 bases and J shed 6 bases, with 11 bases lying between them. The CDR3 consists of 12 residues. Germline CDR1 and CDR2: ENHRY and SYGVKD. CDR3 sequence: CAISLGGDGYTF. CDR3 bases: TGTGCCATCAGCCTCGGGGGGGATGGCTACACCTTC.

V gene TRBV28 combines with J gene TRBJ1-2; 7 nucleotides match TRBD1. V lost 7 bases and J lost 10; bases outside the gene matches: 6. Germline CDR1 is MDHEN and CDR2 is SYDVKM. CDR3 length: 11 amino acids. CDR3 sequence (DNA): TGTGCCAGCACCAGACAGGGAAACTACACCTTC. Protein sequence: CASTRQGNYTF.

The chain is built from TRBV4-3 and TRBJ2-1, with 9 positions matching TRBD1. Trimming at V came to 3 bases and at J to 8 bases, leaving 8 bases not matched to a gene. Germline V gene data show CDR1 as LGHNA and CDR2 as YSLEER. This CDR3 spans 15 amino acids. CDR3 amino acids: CASSQGQGRVDEQFF. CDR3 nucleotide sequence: TGCGCCAGCAGCCAGGGACAGGGACGGGTGGATGAGCAGTTCTTC.

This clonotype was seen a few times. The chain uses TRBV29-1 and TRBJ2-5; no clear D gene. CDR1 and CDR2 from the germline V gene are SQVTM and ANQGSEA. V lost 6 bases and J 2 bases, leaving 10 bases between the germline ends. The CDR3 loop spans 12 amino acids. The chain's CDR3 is CSVARTQETQYF. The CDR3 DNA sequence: TGCAGCGTAGCCCGCACGCAAGAGACCCAGTACTTC.

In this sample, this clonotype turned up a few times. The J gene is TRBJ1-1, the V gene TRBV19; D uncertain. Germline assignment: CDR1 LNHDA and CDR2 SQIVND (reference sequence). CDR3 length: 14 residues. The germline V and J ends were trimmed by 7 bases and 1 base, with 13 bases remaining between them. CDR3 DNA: TGTGCCAGTAAGAAGGGAAATCAGAACACTGAAGCTTTCTTT. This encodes CASKKGNQNTEAFF.

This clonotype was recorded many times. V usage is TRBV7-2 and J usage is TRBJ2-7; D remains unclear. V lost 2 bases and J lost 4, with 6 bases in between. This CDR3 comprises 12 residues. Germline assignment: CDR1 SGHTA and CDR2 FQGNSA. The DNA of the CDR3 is TGTGCCAGCAGCTTAATCAGTTACGAGCAGTACTTC. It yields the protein CASSLISYEQYF.

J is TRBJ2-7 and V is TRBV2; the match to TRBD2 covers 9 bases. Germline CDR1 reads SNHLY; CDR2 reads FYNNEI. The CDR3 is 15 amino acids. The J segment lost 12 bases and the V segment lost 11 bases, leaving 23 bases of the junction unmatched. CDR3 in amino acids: CAASRLSREGRGPYF. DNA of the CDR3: TGTGCCGCCAGCCGGTTGTCGCGGGAGGGCCGGGGGCCGTACTTC.

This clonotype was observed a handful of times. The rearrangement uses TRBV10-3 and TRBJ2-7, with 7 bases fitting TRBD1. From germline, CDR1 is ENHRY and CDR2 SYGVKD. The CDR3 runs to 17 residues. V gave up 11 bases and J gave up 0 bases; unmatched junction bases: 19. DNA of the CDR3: TGTGCCTCACATGGACCGACCAGGGCAGGGGGCTCCTACGAGCAGTACTTC. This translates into CASHGPTRAGGSYEQYF.

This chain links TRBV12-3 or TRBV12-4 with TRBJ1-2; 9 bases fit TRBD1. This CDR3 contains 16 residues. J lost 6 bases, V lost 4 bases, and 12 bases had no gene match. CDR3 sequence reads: CASSSWTGAHKHGYTF. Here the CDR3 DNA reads TGTGCCAGCAGTTCATGGACAGGGGCTCATAAACATGGCTACACCTTC.

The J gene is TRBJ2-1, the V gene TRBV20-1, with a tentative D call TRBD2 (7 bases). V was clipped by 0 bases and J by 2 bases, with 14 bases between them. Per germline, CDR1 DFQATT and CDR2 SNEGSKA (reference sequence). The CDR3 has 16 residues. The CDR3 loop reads CSARDLGAGAYNEQFF. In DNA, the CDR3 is TGCAGTGCTAGAGATCTGGGGGCGGGAGCCTACAATGAGCAGTTCTTC.

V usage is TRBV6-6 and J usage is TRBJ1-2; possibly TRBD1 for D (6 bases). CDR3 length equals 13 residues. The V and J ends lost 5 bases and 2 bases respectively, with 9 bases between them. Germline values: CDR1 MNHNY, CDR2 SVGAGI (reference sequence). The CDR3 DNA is TGTGCCAGCAGTATCGACAGGAACTATGGCTACACCTTC. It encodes CASSIDRNYGYTF.

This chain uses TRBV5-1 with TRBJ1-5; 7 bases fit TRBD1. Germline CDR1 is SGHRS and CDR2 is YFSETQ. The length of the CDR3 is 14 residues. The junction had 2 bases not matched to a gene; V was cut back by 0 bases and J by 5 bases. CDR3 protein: CASSLDGTDQPQHF. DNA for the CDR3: TGCGCCAGCAGCTTGGATGGGACAGATCAGCCCCAGCATTTT.